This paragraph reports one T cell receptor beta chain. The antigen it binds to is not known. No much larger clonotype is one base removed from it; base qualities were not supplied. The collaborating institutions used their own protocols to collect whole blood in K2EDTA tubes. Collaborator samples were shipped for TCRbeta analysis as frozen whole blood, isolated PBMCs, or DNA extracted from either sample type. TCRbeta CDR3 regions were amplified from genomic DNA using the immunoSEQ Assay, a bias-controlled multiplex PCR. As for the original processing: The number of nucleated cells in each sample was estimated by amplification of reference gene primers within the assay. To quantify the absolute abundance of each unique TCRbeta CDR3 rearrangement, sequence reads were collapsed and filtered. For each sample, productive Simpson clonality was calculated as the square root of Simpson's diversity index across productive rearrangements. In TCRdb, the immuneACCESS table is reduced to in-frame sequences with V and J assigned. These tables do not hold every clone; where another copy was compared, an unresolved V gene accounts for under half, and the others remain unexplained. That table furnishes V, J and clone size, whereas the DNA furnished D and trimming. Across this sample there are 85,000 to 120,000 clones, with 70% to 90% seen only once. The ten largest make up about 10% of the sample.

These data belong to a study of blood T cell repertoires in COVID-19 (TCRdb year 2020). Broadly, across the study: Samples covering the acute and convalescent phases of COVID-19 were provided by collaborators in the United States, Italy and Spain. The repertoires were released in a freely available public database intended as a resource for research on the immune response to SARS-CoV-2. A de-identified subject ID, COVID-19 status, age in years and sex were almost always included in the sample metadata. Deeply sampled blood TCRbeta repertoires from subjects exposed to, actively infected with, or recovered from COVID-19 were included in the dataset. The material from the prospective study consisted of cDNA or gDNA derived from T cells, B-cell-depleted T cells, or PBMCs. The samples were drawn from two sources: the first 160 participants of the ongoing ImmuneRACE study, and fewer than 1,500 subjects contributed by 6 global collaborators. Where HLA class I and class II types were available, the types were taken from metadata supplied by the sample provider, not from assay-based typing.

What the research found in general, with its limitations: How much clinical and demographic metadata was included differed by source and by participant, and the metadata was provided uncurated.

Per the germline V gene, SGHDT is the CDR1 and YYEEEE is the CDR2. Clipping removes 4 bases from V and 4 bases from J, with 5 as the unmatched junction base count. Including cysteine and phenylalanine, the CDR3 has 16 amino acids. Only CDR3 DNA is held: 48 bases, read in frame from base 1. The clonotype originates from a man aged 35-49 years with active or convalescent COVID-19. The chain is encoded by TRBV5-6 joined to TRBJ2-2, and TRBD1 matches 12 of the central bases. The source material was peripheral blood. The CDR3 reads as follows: CASSGTGGYSTGELFF. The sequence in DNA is TGTGCCAGCAGCGGGACAGGGGGCTATAGCACCGGGGAGCTGTTTTTT.